This TCR beta chain emerged from a study of T cell changes during pregnancy in multiple sclerosis. Sequencing was performed with immunoSEQ multiplex PCR; in TCRdb, only in-frame clones are kept and a portion is missing. The sample includes about 38,000 clones, around 90% of them seen just once. The sequence was collected from a female donor in good health, enrolled as a control in a pregnancy study. The sample in question was CD4+ T cells from peripheral blood mononuclear cells, obtained after pregnancy.

In nucleotides, the CDR3 is TGTGCCAGCAGTGAAAACGGGTACGAGCAGTACTTC. Encoded protein: CASSENGYEQYF. The chain combines TRBV2 with TRBJ2-7; D is uncertain. The germline V and J ends were trimmed by 2 bases and 4 bases, with 6 bases remaining between them. The CDR3 runs to 12 residues. Germline V gene sequence: CDR1 SNHLY, CDR2 FYNNEI.